Below, 27 T cell receptor beta chains from the same sample are listed, as sequenced in a study of beta chain features in type 1 diabetes. Their antigens are not known. The whole isolated RNA underwent reverse transcription, so sequencing captured expressed TCRB transcripts. The method was immunoSEQ multiplex PCR; TCRdb's version includes in-frame clones alone and lacks a portion of them. The sample lists about 700,000 clones, around 15% seen once, with approximately 0.02% in the top ten. Study-wide points: For Type 1 diabetes patients, all four CD4+ subsets carried TCRB CDR3s that were moderately but significantly shorter.

Source material: naive CD4+ T cells from blood. The receptor source for this set is a man aged 18 to 30 with type 1 diabetes.

Turning to this clone: The sample holds other DNA sequences that translate to the same CDR3. The CDR3 reads CASSLEGAYEQYF. In DNA form, the CDR3 reads TGCGCCAGCAGCTTGGAGGGGGCCTACGAGCAGTACTTC. The V gene is TRBV5-1, the J gene TRBJ2-7, with D possibly being TRBD1 (6 bases). CDR1 is SGHRS and CDR2 is YFSETQ in the germline V gene. CDR3 length: 13 amino acids. Deletions cut 0 bases from V and 2 bases from J, with 6 bases between.

Concerning this clone itself: Other DNA sequences in this specimen translate into the identical CDR3. The chain couples TRBV7-9 to TRBJ2-7; perhaps TRBD2 as D (5 bases). CDR1 is SEHNR and CDR2 is FQNEAQ in the germline V gene (reference sequence). Deletions cut 0 bases from V and 0 bases from J, with 6 bases between. The CDR3 runs 14 residues. CDR3 amino acids: CASSLAGSSYEQYF. The CDR3 nucleotides read TGTGCCAGCAGCTTAGCGGGGAGCTCCTACGAGCAGTACTTC.

This clone has just a few counts. Other nucleotide sequences from this sample produce the same CDR3. The rearrangement joins TRBV7-2 to TRBJ2-3, with D possibly called TRBD1 or TRBD2 (7 bases each). This CDR3 is built from 16 residues. V was pared by 5 bases and J by 2 bases, with 17 bases between. CDR1 SGHTA and CDR2 FQGNSA come from the germline V gene. The DNA of the CDR3 is TGTGCCAGCAGCCCCCAGGGGGGGGGCAACACAGATACGCAGTATTTT. As protein: CASSPQGGGNTDTQYF.

In its sample, this clone was seen a few times. This chain uses TRBV30 with TRBJ1-1; 7 bases align to TRBD1. The CDR3 covers 14 residues. J lost 7 bases, V lost 1 base, and 9 bases had no gene match. The germline gives CDR1 GTSNPN, CDR2 SVGIG (reference sequence). The CDR3 nucleotides read TGTGCCTGGAGTGGTCAGGGGGAGGGTGGTGAAGCTTTCTTT. Residues: CAWSGQGEGGEAFF.

The chain recombines TRBV28 with TRBJ1-5; TRBD1 agrees at 9 bases. The ends lost 2 bases at V and 8 bases at J; junction bases unmatched: 7. This CDR3 spans 15 amino acids. Germline loops: CDR1 MDHEN, CDR2 SYDVKM. This chain's CDR3 is CASSLLDRGVKPQHF. In DNA form, the CDR3 reads TGTGCCAGCAGTTTACTTGACAGGGGGGTAAAGCCCCAGCATTTT.

The rearrangement links TRBV7-9 to TRBJ2-3; maybe TRBD2 (5 bases). Germline V gene lookup returns CDR1 SEHNR and CDR2 FQNEAQ (reference sequence). CDR3 length equals 14 residues. The germline V and J ends were trimmed by 3 bases and 3 bases, with 10 bases remaining between them. The CDR3 bases are TGTGCCAGCAGCTTGAGGACTCATACAGATACGCAGTATTTT. This gives the protein CASSLRTHTDTQYF.

This clone appeared a few times. The chain joins TRBV6-6 to TRBJ2-6; D remains unclear. V was trimmed by 4 bases and J by 1 base, leaving 8 bases between them. CDR1 is MNHNY, CDR2 SVGAGI, per germline (reference sequence). The CDR3 is made up of 15 amino acids. CDR3 sequence: CASSSLSSGANVLTF. CDR3 coding DNA: TGTGCCAGCAGTTCATTGAGTTCTGGGGCCAACGTCCTGACTTTC.

This clone was seen a few times. Within the sample, other DNA sequences also encode this same CDR3. This sequence joins TRBV13 and TRBJ2-3, with D hard to call. CDR3 size: 14 residues. The germline V and J ends were trimmed by 5 bases and 3 bases, with 12 bases remaining between them. Germline CDR1 PRHDT, CDR2 FYEKMQ (reference sequence). DNA for the CDR3: TGTGCCAGCAGCCTCGCCCGACCGACAGATACGCAGTATTTT. Amino acids: CASSLARPTDTQYF.

The table lists this clone with a few counts. The V call is TRBV5-1, the J call TRBJ1-2, with D perhaps TRBD1 (6 bases). Germline CDR1 and CDR2: SGHRS and YFSETQ. The germline V and J ends were trimmed by 4 bases and 8 bases, with 18 bases remaining between them. The CDR3 sequence is 14 residues long. The CDR3 nucleotides are TGCGCCAGCAGCAGTGTGACAGGCAGTGAGGGCTACACCTTC. Translation gives CASSSVTGSEGYTF.

Notes on this clone: Other DNA variants within this sample encode the same CDR3. The chain uses TRBV5-1 and TRBJ1-1, with D perhaps matching TRBD1 (6 bases). V was cut by 2 bases and J by 0 bases, with 8 bases left in between. Germline values: CDR1 SGHRS, CDR2 YFSETQ. The CDR3 loop spans 14 amino acids. The CDR3 protein is CASSFQGMNTEAFF. Here the CDR3 DNA reads TGCGCCAGCAGCTTCCAGGGGATGAACACTGAAGCTTTCTTT.

A remark on this clone: The sample carries other DNA sequences with the same CDR3. J is TRBJ2-3 and V is TRBV5-1; 7 bases agree with TRBD1. With V trimmed by 4 bases and J by 6 bases, 8 bases remained unmatched. Germline V CDR1 and CDR2: SGHRS, YFSETQ. The CDR3 spans 14 residues. The CDR3 nucleotides are TGCGCCAGCAGCCAGGGACAGCCAGGGGATACGCAGTATTTT. Its translation is CASSQGQPGDTQYF.

This clone was detected a few times. The chain couples TRBV5-6 to TRBJ1-2; no clear D. V shed 0 bases and J shed 2 bases, with 8 bases lying between them. From germline, CDR1 is SGHDT and CDR2 YYEEEE. The length of the CDR3 is 14 residues. In nucleotides, the CDR3 is TGTGCCAGCAGCTTGGCGGACCTCAACTATGGCTACACCTTC. Protein: CASSLADLNYGYTF.

This clone was counted between two and nine times. The chain employs TRBV30 and TRBJ2-7; D perhaps matches TRBD2 (5 bases). The V end lost 5 bases, the J end lost 4 bases, and 18 bases lay between the germline ends. CDR1 and CDR2 (germline): GTSNPN, SVGIG (reference sequence). The CDR3 length is 14 residues. CDR3: CAWAAVLRRYEQYF. Here the CDR3 DNA reads TGTGCCTGGGCAGCCGTCTTAAGGAGGTACGAGCAGTACTTC.

This chain joins TRBV4-1 and TRBJ2-1; 8 bases line up with TRBD2. The J segment lost 0 bases and the V segment lost 3 bases, leaving 4 bases of the junction unmatched. This CDR3 has 16 amino acids. CDR1 MGHRA and CDR2 YSYEKL come from the germline V gene. CDR3 in DNA: TGCGCCAGCAGCCATCGGGGGGGAAGCTCCTACAATGAGCAGTTCTTC. Translated: CASSHRGGSSYNEQFF.

The genes are TRBV7-2 and TRBJ1-2; 8 bases fit TRBD1. The CDR3 runs 16 residues. V was pared by 4 bases and J by 6 bases, with 13 bases of the junction left unmatched. In germline, CDR1 is SGHTA, CDR2 FQGNSA. The CDR3 loop is CASSWTTGVVLDGYTF. DNA for the CDR3: TGTGCCAGCAGCTGGACGACAGGGGTGGTGTTGGATGGCTACACCTTC.

J is TRBJ2-1 and V is TRBV5-1; 7 bases align to TRBD1. Trimming cost V 4 bases and J 8 bases; bases outside gene matches: 6. Germline CDR1 and CDR2: SGHRS and YFSETQ. This CDR3 is 13 amino acids long. The CDR3 nucleotides read TGCGCCAGCAGCCCTGGACAGGCCCATGAGCAGTTCTTC. Protein product: CASSPGQAHEQFF.

V is TRBV7-9 and J is TRBJ2-3; no definite D call. The ends were cut back, 3 bases at V and 4 bases at J, with 11 bases in the middle. Germline-derived CDR1 and CDR2 are SEHNR and FQNEAQ (reference sequence). The CDR3 is made up of 14 amino acids. The CDR3 DNA reads as TGTGCCAGCAGCTTTGACCTTGGGGCAGATACGCAGTATTTT. Translating gives CASSFDLGADTQYF.

The V call is TRBV25-1, the J call TRBJ1-5; 9 positions agree with TRBD1. The CDR3 loop spans 16 amino acids. Trimming removed 5 bases from V and 4 bases from J; junction bases left unmatched: 9. Germline V gives CDR1 MGHDK, CDR2 SYGVNS. The CDR3 DNA reads as TGTGCCAGCAGTCCGCTCTCACAGGGGGCGAATCAGCCCCAGCATTTT. Protein product: CASSPLSQGANQPQHF.

J is TRBJ2-5 and V is TRBV5-1; D not resolved. This CDR3 has 15 amino acids. Germline V gene sequence: CDR1 SGHRS, CDR2 YFSETQ. The V gene lost 0 bases and the J gene lost 2 bases, with 11 bases spanning the gap. Here the CDR3 DNA reads TGCGCCAGCAGCTTGGCCAAGGGTGCTCAAGAGACCCAGTACTTC. Translating it yields CASSLAKGAQETQYF.

The V call is TRBV4-1, the J call TRBJ1-1; a weak D match, TRBD1 (5 bases). CDR3 length equals 15 residues. Germline CDR1 and CDR2: MGHRA and YSYEKL. The V gene lost 0 bases and the J gene lost 3 bases, with 11 bases spanning the gap. The chain's CDR3 is CASSQDQGADTEAFF. The DNA of the CDR3 is TGCGCCAGCAGCCAAGATCAAGGGGCGGACACTGAAGCTTTCTTT.

There are a few counts of this clone. This sequence joins TRBV11-2 and TRBJ1-6; 7 positions agree with TRBD1. V lost 5 bases and J lost 7; bases outside the gene matches: 8. Germline CDR1 SGHAT, CDR2 FQNNGV. The CDR3 runs 15 residues. As DNA, the CDR3 is TGTGCCAGCAGCGTCTGGGACAGACTGAATTCACCCCTCCACTTT. Translated: CASSVWDRLNSPLHF.

This clone was observed a handful of times. The chain is built from TRBV6-5 and TRBJ2-3; D assignment may be TRBD1 or TRBD2 (5 bases each). In germline, CDR1 is MNHEY, CDR2 SVGAGI. V lost 2 bases to trimming and J lost 0 bases, with 12 bases between them. The CDR3 is 16 residues long. In nucleotides, the CDR3 is TGTGCCAGCAGTTACGGGGGTTCAGTTAGCACAGATACGCAGTATTTT. This codes for CASSYGGSVSTDTQYF.

The chain joins TRBV6-6 to TRBJ1-4, with TRBD1 matching over 7 bases. The CDR3 consists of 15 residues. Trimming removed 2 bases from V and 5 bases from J; junction bases left unmatched: 5. Germline V lookup: CDR1 MNHNY, CDR2 SVGAGI (reference sequence). CDR3 sequence: CASSYRQGGNEKLFF. The CDR3 DNA is TGTGCCAGCAGTTACCGACAGGGTGGGAATGAAAAACTGTTTTTT.

The sample holds a few counts of this clone. This chain uses TRBV6-5 with TRBJ1-1; no definite D call. The V end lost 2 bases, the J end lost 4 bases, and 11 bases lay between the germline ends. The CDR3 spans 14 residues. Germline CDR1 is MNHEY and CDR2 is SVGAGI. The DNA of the CDR3 is TGTGCCAGCAGTTACAATAGCGGCCTCACTGAAGCTTTCTTT. Translating it yields CASSYNSGLTEAFF.

The chain combines TRBV19 with TRBJ2-7; either TRBD1 or TRBD2 may supply D (6 bases each). Germline V gene sequence: CDR1 LNHDA, CDR2 SQIVND (reference sequence). The length of the CDR3 is 13 residues. V shed 3 bases and J shed 9 bases, with 15 bases lying between them. The CDR3: CASSINRAGWQYF. The CDR3 coding sequence is TGTGCCAGTAGTATCAACAGGGCGGGATGGCAGTACTTC.

The table lists this clone with a few counts. The gene calls are TRBV30 and TRBJ2-1, with 8 bases aligning to TRBD2. Per germline, CDR1 GTSNPN and CDR2 SVGIG (reference sequence). J gave up 3 bases and V 5 bases, and 6 bases lay outside the gene matches. The CDR3 is made up of 14 amino acids. This chain's CDR3 is CAWREGGNYNEQFF. The CDR3, as DNA: TGTGCCTGGCGGGAGGGGGGGAACTACAATGAGCAGTTCTTC.

CDR3 DNA: TGTGCCAGCTCACGGGACTCAAACTCTGGAAACACCATATATTTT. Its protein product is CASSRDSNSGNTIYF. V and J are TRBV18 and TRBJ1-3, with a weak D call TRBD1 (5 bases). V was clipped by 4 bases and J by 0 bases, with 10 bases between them. CDR1 is KGHSH and CDR2 is LQKENI in the germline V gene. There are 15 residues in the CDR3.